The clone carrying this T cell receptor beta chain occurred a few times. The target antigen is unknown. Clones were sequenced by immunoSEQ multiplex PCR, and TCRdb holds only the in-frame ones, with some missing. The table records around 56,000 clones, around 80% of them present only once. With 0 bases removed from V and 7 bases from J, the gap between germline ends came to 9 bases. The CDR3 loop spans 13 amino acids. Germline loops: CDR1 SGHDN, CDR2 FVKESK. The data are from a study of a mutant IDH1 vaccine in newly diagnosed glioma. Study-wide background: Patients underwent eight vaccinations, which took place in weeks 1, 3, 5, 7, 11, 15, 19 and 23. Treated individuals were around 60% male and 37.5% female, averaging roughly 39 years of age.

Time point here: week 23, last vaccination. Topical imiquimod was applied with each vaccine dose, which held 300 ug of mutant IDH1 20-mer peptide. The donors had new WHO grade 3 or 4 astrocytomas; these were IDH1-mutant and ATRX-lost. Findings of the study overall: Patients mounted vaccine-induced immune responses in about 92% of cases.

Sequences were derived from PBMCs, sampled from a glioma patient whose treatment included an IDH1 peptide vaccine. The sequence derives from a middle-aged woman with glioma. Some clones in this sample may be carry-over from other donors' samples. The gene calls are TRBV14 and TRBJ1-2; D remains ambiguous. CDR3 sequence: CASSQEATVGYTF. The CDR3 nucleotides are TGTGCCAGCAGCCAAGAAGCCACGGTTGGCTACACCTTC.